This T cell receptor beta chain derives from a study of control samples from healthy donors and cancer patients. Libraries were prepared by immunoSEQ multiplex PCR; TCRdb keeps only in-frame clonotypes and omits some of them. The sample has some 160,000 clones, around 86% seen once. The CDR3 is 13 residues long. The ends were cut back, 6 bases at V and 8 bases at J, with 14 bases in the middle. Germline V gene data show CDR1 as SGHNT and CDR2 as YENEEA. The chain joins TRBV11-3 to TRBJ2-1; D is perhaps TRBD2 (5 bases). The sample comprised blood. This clonotype was sampled from a man younger than 40 in good health. CDR3 residues: CASRPLPGDEQFF. The DNA of the CDR3 is TGTGCCAGCAGACCCCTCCCCGGGGATGAGCAGTTCTTC.